These 26 T cell receptor beta chains originate from one sample sequenced in a study of Graves' ophthalmopathy and Graves' hyperthyroidism. Amplifying from RNA transcripts, the study obtained TCR beta CDR3 regions. Investigators did first-round RT-PCR with HTBI primers, then second-round multiplex PCR. TCRdb fed the multiplex PCR reads into MiXCR, producing one record per CDR3 protein. The sample contains about 390,000 distinct CDR3 sequences, 17% of which appear only once. Sequenced sample: peripheral blood. The receptor source for this set is an adult woman with stable Graves' hyperthyroidism.

This clonotype occurred many times. CDR3 in amino acids: CSVDVGTGEYYEQYF. The CDR3 nucleotides read TGCAGCGTAGACGTAGGGACAGGGGAATACTACGAGCAGTACTTC. V is TRBV29-1 and J is TRBJ2-7, with 10 nucleotides matching TRBD1. Germline V gene data show CDR1 as SQVTM and CDR2 as ANQGSEA. CDR3 length: 15 residues. Trimming took 6 bases from V and 3 from J; bases not matched to a gene: 11.

The rearrangement uses TRBV2 and TRBJ1-6, with 10 bases identical to TRBD1. This CDR3 contains 16 residues. Unmatched junction bases numbered 7, after V lost 6 bases and J lost 5 bases. The germline V gene encodes CDR1 SNHLY and CDR2 FYNNEI. The CDR3 DNA follows: TGTGCCAGCAGGGACCCGGACAGGGGGGATAATTCACCCCTCCACTTT. Encoded protein: CASRDPDRGDNSPLHF.

This clonotype was seen ten or more times. The chain employs TRBV20-1 and TRBJ1-6; TRBD1 is a possible D gene (6 bases). Deletions cut 0 bases from V and 7 bases from J, with 7 bases between. The CDR3 has 13 residues. CDR1 and CDR2 from the germline V gene are DFQATT and SNEGSKA (reference sequence). Here the CDR3 DNA reads TGCAGTGCTAGAGAACAGGGAAATTCACCCCTCCACTTT. This encodes CSAREQGNSPLHF.

This clonotype was seen many times. This rearrangement joins TRBV12-3 or TRBV12-4 to TRBJ1-2; TRBD1 aligns across 8 bases. Germline trimming cut 7 bases from V and 2 bases from J; bases unmatched to any gene: 12. The CDR3 sequence is 16 residues long. This CDR3 is CASTTGWTGPNYGYTF. CDR3 DNA: TGTGCCAGCACCACCGGCTGGACAGGGCCAAACTATGGCTACACCTTC.

This clonotype appeared many times. The chain links TRBV12-3 or TRBV12-4 to TRBJ2-7; D is unclear. The CDR3 has 13 residues. V dropped 6 bases and J dropped 0 bases, with 9 bases sitting between them. The CDR3 DNA sequence: TGTGCCAGCAGCCGGGCCTTCTCCTACGAGCAGTACTTC. It translates to CASSRAFSYEQYF.

A few counts support this clonotype. V is TRBV6-5 and J is TRBJ2-3; possible D gene TRBD1, 6 bases. The CDR3 is made up of 16 amino acids. V was cut by 4 bases and J by 1 base, with 15 bases left in between. The germline V gene encodes CDR1 MNHEY and CDR2 SVGAGI. The CDR3 loop reads CASSFPPGQRTDTQYF. CDR3 sequence (DNA): TGTGCCAGCAGTTTCCCTCCGGGACAACGCACAGATACGCAGTATTTT.

This clonotype has ten or more counts. The genes are TRBV6-5 and TRBJ2-4, with 7 bases lining up with TRBD2. The germline V gene encodes CDR1 MNHEY and CDR2 SVGAGI. The V gene end was trimmed by 6 bases and the J gene end by 0 bases; junction bases not matched to a gene: 8. The CDR3 is 16 amino acids. The CDR3 sequence is CASRGGEPLAKNIQYF. In DNA, the CDR3 is TGTGCCAGCAGGGGGGGGGAACCTCTAGCCAAAAACATTCAGTACTTC.

This clonotype was seen ten or more times. The rearrangement joins TRBV12-3 or TRBV12-4 to TRBJ1-1; D gene unclear. The V end lost 1 base, the J end lost 5 bases, and 5 bases lay between the germline ends. The CDR3 loop spans 12 amino acids. The CDR3 loop is CASSLEGTEAFF. In DNA form, the CDR3 reads TGTGCCAGCAGTTTAGAGGGAACTGAAGCTTTCTTT.

The table lists this clonotype with many counts. V usage is TRBV6-9 and J usage is TRBJ2-7; TRBD1 is a possible D gene (6 bases). The germline V and J ends were trimmed by 0 bases and 0 bases, with 9 bases remaining between them. CDR3 length: 15 amino acids. CDR1 is MNHGY, CDR2 SVAAGI, per germline. The DNA for the CDR3 is TGTGCCAGCAGTTATTCCAGGACAGACTCCTACGAGCAGTACTTC. It is translated as CASSYSRTDSYEQYF.

This clonotype occurred many times. The rearrangement uses TRBV28 and TRBJ2-7, with unresolved D. This CDR3 region has 15 residues. Germline CDR1 reads MDHEN; CDR2 reads SYDVKM. Between the trimmed V and J ends, which lost 6 bases and 2 bases, there was a span of 17 bases. CDR3 residues: CASSRPPNGPYEQYF. The CDR3 DNA sequence: TGTGCCAGCAGCCGCCCTCCTAACGGGCCCTACGAGCAGTACTTC. Supplemented by reference TRBV28 and TRBJ2-7, the full variable domain reads DVKVTQSSRYLVKRTGEKVFLECVQDMDHENMFWYRQDPGLGLRLIYFSYDVKMKEKGDIPEGYSVSREKKERFSLILESASTNQTSMYLCASSRPPNGPYEQYFGPGTRLTVT.

This clonotype was counted ten times or more. The chain couples TRBV28 to TRBJ1-6; TRBD1 might be the D (6 bases). The germline V and J ends were trimmed by 8 bases and 1 base, with 15 bases remaining between them. The germline CDR1 and CDR2 sequences are MDHEN and SYDVKM. CDR3 length equals 16 residues. This chain's CDR3 is CASLLGGRSYNSPLHF. CDR3 bases: TGTGCCAGCCTCTTGGGGGGCAGGTCCTATAATTCACCCCTCCACTTT.

This clonotype was seen repeatedly, ten times or more. The chain uses TRBV19 and TRBJ1-1; D gene unclear. Germline V gene sequence: CDR1 LNHDA, CDR2 SQIVND (reference sequence). The V end was cut by 1 base, the J end by 5 bases, with 11 bases between. The CDR3 totals 14 residues. As DNA, the CDR3 is TGTGCCAGTAGTATAGCCGGATCTTGGACTGAAGCTTTCTTT. Its protein product is CASSIAGSWTEAFF.

There are many counts of this clonotype. The chain has TRBV5-4 and TRBJ2-7; no reliable D call. Germline V gene sequence: CDR1 SGHNT, CDR2 YYREEE (reference sequence). CDR3 length: 15 residues. Trimming pared 0 bases from V and 2 bases from J, leaving 12 bases between. CDR3 coding DNA: TGTGCCAGCAGCTTGGGTCCTGAGCCGACCTACGAGCAGTACTTC. It specifies CASSLGPEPTYEQYF.

This clonotype was seen a handful of times. This sequence joins TRBV18 and TRBJ2-7, with a possible D match to TRBD1 (6 bases). Germline V gene lookup returns CDR1 KGHSH and CDR2 LQKENI. The CDR3 runs to 14 residues. V lost 5 bases, J lost 2 bases, and 13 bases lay in between. The chain's CDR3 is CASSIQDRTYEQYF. For the CDR3, the DNA is TGTGCCAGCTCAATACAGGACAGAACCTACGAGCAGTACTTC.

This clonotype was observed many times. The J gene is TRBJ1-5, the V gene TRBV12-3 or TRBV12-4; D might be TRBD1 (6 bases). The CDR3 consists of 14 residues. V was clipped by 6 bases and J by 3 bases, with 12 bases between them. CDR3 DNA: TGTGCCAGCAGCTCGGGACAAGACAATCAGCCCCAGCATTTT. Amino acids: CASSSGQDNQPQHF.

This clonotype was seen repeatedly, ten times or more. V is TRBV2 and J is TRBJ2-5; the match to TRBD2 covers 7 bases. Germline CDR1 and CDR2: SNHLY and FYNNEI. Trimming took 6 bases from V and 11 from J; bases not matched to a gene: 9. There are 12 residues in the CDR3. The CDR3 nucleotides are TGTGCCAGCAGAGCGTGGGGGGGACTTCAGTACTTC. Its protein product is CASRAWGGLQYF.

This clonotype was detected ten times or more. This chain connects TRBV12-5 to TRBJ2-4, with a possible D match to TRBD1 (6 bases). Germline V gene lookup returns CDR1 LGHNT and CDR2 FRNRAP. The CDR3 has 15 amino acids. V lost 3 bases and J lost 6, with 15 bases in between. CDR3 amino acids: CASGFSAGVGNIQYF. The DNA of the CDR3 is TGTGCTAGTGGTTTTTCCGCAGGGGTGGGAAACATTCAGTACTTC.

The table lists this clonotype with many counts. This chain uses TRBV29-1 with TRBJ2-5, with D unclear. The CDR3 is made up of 11 amino acids. V was cut by 5 bases and J by 4 bases, with 8 bases left in between. CDR1 is SQVTM and CDR2 is ANQGSEA in the germline V gene. This chain's CDR3 is CSVITLETQYF. In DNA form, the CDR3 reads TGCAGCGTTATCACTTTAGAGACCCAGTACTTC.

The rearrangement links TRBV14 to TRBJ2-7; a weak D match, TRBD2 (6 bases). V gave up 4 bases and J gave up 2 bases, with 15 bases separating them. Germline loops: CDR1 SGHDN, CDR2 FVKESK. CDR3 length: 15 residues. CDR3 amino acids: CASSPLAVLTYEQYF. In nucleotides, the CDR3 is TGTGCCAGCAGCCCCTTAGCGGTTCTCACCTACGAGCAGTACTTC.

This clonotype was counted ten times or more. V gene TRBV6-5 combines with J gene TRBJ2-5; D not certain. The germline V and J ends were trimmed by 2 bases and 5 bases, with 12 bases remaining between them. CDR3 length: 14 amino acids. Germline CDR1 and CDR2: MNHEY and SVGAGI. The CDR3 DNA reads TGTGCCAGCAGTTACCGCCGCGTCCGGGAGACCCAGTACTTC. The encoded protein is CASSYRRVRETQYF.

With respect to this clonotype: A single base separates this from a much larger clone, so it may be a read error. The V gene is TRBV12-3 or TRBV12-4, the J gene TRBJ1-3, with D possibly TRBD1 on 5 matching bases. This CDR3 region has 15 residues. Trimming took 7 bases from V and 1 from J, leaving 14 bases between them. CDR3 sequence reads: CASTSGGMSGNTIYF. The CDR3 bases are TGTGCCAGCACCTCTGGGGGGATGTCTGGAAACACCATATATTTT.

Many counts were recorded for this clonotype. This chain's CDR3 is CASSYYLGQGGYEQYF. In DNA, the CDR3 is TGTGCCAGCAGTTACTACCTCGGACAGGGAGGCTACGAGCAGTACTTC. J is TRBJ2-7 and V is TRBV6-5; 8 bases map to TRBD1. This CDR3 region has 16 residues. Germline V gene data show CDR1 as MNHEY and CDR2 as SVGAGI. The V segment lost 1 base and the J segment 3 bases; nucleotides outside the gene matches: 8.

In this sample, this clonotype turned up many times. V usage is TRBV7-2 and J usage is TRBJ2-7; D could derive from TRBD1 or TRBD2 (5 bases each). The length of the CDR3 is 16 residues. V shed 0 bases and J shed 2 bases, with 14 bases lying between them. CDR1 SGHTA and CDR2 FQGNSA come from the germline V gene. The CDR3 nucleotides read TGTGCCAGCAGCTTAGCCATGGGGACCGCGGCCTACGAGCAGTACTTC. It translates to CASSLAMGTAAYEQYF.

There are many counts of this clonotype. V is TRBV10-1 and J is TRBJ2-7; D is perhaps TRBD2 (5 bases). The CDR3 covers 15 residues. Germline loops: CDR1 WNHNN, CDR2 SYGVQD (reference sequence). V was clipped by 0 bases and J by 5 bases, with 14 bases between them. CDR3 DNA sequence: TGCGCCAGCAGTGAGTCCCGGGGAACTCTCCACGAGCAGTACTTC. Its protein is CASSESRGTLHEQYF.

In this sample, this clonotype turned up many times. This chain links TRBV12-5 with TRBJ2-7, with no clear D. The V end lost 5 bases, the J end lost 2 bases, and 13 bases lay between the germline ends. The CDR3 is 14 residues long. In germline, CDR1 is LGHNT, CDR2 FRNRAP. CDR3 in DNA: TGTGCTAGTGGTCCCCCAAATCGGCCCTACGAGCAGTACTTC. As protein: CASGPPNRPYEQYF.

This clonotype was counted between two and nine times. The chain combines TRBV12-3 or TRBV12-4 with TRBJ2-7; D not certain. V gave up 5 bases and J gave up 6 bases, with 11 bases separating them. This CDR3 has 12 residues. The CDR3 sequence is CASSPFGGEQYF. The CDR3, as DNA: TGTGCCAGCAGTCCGTTCGGCGGCGAGCAGTACTTC.